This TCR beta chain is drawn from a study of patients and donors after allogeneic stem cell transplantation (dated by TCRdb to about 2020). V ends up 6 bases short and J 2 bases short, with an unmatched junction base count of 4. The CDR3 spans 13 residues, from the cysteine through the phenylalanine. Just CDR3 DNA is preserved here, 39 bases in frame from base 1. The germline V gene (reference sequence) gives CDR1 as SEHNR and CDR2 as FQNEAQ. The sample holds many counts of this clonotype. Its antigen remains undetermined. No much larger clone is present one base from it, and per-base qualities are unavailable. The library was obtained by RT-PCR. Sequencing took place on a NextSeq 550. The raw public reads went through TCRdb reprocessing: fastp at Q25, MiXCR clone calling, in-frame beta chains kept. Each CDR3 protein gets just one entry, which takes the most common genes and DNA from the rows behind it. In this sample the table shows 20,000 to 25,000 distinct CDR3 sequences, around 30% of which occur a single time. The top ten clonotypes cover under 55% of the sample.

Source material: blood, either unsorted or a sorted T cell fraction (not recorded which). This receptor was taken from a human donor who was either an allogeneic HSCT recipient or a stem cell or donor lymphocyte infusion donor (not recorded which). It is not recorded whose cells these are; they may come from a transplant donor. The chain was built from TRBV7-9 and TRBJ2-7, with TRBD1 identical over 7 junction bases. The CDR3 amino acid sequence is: CASRRTGAYEQYF. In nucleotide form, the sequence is TGTGCCAGCAGAAGGACAGGAGCCTACGAGCAGTACTTC.